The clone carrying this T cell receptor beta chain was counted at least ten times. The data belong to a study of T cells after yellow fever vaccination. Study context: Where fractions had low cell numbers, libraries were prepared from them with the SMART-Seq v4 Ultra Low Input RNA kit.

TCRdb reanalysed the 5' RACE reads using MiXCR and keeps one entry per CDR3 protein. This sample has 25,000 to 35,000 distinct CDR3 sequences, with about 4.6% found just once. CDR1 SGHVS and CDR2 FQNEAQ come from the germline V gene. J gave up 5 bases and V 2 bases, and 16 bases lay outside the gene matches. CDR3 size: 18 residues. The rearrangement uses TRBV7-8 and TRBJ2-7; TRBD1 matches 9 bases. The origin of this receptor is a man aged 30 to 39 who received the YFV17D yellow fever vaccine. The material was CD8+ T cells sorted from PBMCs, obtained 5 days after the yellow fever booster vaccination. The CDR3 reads CASSLPQHRDRALDEQYF. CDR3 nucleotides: TGTGCCAGCAGCTTACCACAGCACCGGGACAGGGCTTTGGACGAGCAGTACTTC.